This paragraph reports one TCR beta chain. In the original workflow: Estimation of nucleated cell counts relied on the amplification of reference gene primers. TCRdb keeps only in-frame clones here, not all; method: immunoSEQ multiplex PCR. From that table come the V and J calls and clone size; the DNA was used to work out D and trimming. In the table there are about 94,000 clones, 78% of which are singletons. The data belong to a study of blood T cell repertoires in COVID-19. Study-wide context: Samples of COVID-19 (acute and convalescent) were obtained from the United States, Italy and Spain. PBMCs, B-cell-depleted T cells, or T cells were the source of the cDNA or gDNA that made up the material.

This CDR3 comprises 17 residues. V was trimmed by 1 base and J by 9 bases, leaving 19 bases between them. Germline V gene sequence: CDR1 SGHVS, CDR2 FQNEAQ. Patients from Seattle were sampled longitudinally, starting during active infection. The receptor comes from a man between 65 and 85 years old with COVID-19, enrolled during active disease. Source material: peripheral blood. The V and J genes are TRBV7-8 and TRBJ1-6; possible D gene TRBD1, 5 bases. The CDR3 coding sequence is TGTGCCAGCAGCTTAGACTCGGCCCCGGGGGTCGGTTCACCCCTCCACTTT. This gives the protein CASSLDSAPGVGSPLHF.